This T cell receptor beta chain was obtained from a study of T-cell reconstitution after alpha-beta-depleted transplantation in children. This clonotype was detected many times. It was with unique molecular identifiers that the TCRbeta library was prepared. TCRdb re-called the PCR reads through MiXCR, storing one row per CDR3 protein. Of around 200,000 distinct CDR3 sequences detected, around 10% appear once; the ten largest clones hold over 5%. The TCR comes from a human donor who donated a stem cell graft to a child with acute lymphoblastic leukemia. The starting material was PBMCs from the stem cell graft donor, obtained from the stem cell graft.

In DNA, the CDR3 is TGCAGCGTTCAAGGCTTACAGGGGGATGTTAGGTACGAGCAGTACTTC. Encoded protein: CSVQGLQGDVRYEQYF. J is TRBJ2-7 and V is TRBV29-1, with 8 nucleotides matching TRBD1. The germline gives CDR1 SQVTM, CDR2 ANQGSEA. This CDR3 is 16 amino acids long. V lost 5 bases to trimming and J lost 4 bases; unmatched junction nucleotides: 16.